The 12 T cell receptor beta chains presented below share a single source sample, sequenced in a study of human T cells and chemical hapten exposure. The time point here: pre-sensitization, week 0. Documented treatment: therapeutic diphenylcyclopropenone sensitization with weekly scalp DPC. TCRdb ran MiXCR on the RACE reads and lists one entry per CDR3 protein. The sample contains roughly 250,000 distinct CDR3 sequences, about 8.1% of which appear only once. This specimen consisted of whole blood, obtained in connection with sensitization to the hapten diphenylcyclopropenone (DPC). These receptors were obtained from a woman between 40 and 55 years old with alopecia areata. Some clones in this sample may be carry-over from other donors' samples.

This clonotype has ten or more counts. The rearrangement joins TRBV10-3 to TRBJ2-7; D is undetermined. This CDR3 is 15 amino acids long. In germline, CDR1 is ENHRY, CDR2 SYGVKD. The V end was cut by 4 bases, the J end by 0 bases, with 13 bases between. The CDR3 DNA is TGTGCCATCAGTGTCCCACGGGCAGGCTCCTACGAGCAGTACTTC. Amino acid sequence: CAISVPRAGSYEQYF.

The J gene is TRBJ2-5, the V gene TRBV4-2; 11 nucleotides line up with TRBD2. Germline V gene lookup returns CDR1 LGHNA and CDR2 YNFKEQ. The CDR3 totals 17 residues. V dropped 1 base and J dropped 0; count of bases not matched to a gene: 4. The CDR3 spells CASSQGLAGGYQETQYF. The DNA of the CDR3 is TGTGCCAGCAGCCAAGGGCTAGCGGGAGGCTACCAAGAGACCCAGTACTTC.

The DNA of the CDR3 is TGTGCCAGCTCACCACAGGTCACTAGCACAGATACGCAGTATTTT. Its protein product is CASSPQVTSTDTQYF. V is TRBV18 and J is TRBJ2-3; D unresolved. The germline V gene encodes CDR1 KGHSH and CDR2 LQKENI. The CDR3 sequence is 15 residues long. The germline V and J ends were trimmed by 1 base and 0 bases, with 8 bases remaining between them.

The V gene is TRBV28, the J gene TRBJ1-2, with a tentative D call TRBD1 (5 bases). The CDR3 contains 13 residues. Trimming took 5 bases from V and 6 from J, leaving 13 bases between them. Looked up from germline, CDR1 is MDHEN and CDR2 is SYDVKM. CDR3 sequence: CASSESGVDGYTF. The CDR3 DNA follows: TGTGCCAGCAGTGAATCGGGGGTTGATGGCTACACCTTC.

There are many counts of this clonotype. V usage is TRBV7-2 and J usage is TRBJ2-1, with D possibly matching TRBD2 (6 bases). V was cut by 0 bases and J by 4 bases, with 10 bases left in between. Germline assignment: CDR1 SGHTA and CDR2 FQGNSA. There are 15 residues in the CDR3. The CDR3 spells CASSLALAAYNEQFF. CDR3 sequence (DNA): TGTGCCAGCAGCTTAGCGTTAGCGGCGTACAATGAGCAGTTCTTC. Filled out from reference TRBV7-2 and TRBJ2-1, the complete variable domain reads GAGVSQSPSNKVTEKGKDVELRCDPISGHTALYWYRQSLGQGLEFLIYFQGNSAPDKSGLPSDRFSAERTGGSVSTLTIQRTQQEDSAVYLCASSLALAAYNEQFFGPGTRLTVL.

CDR3 amino acids: CASSLAAGLLNYGYTF. The DNA of the CDR3 is TGTGCCAGCAGCTTAGCAGCGGGCCTGCTTAACTATGGCTACACCTTC. This sequence joins TRBV7-9 and TRBJ1-2; D unclear. Germline V CDR1 and CDR2: SEHNR, FQNEAQ (reference sequence). This CDR3 contains 16 residues. Trimming took 0 bases from V and 1 from J, leaving 12 bases between them.

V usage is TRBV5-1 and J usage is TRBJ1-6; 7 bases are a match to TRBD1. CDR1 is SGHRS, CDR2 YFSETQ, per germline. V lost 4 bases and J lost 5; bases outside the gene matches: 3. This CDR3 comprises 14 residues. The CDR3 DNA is TGCGCCAGCAGCGCGGGACAGAATAATTCACCCCTCCACTTT. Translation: CASSAGQNNSPLHF.

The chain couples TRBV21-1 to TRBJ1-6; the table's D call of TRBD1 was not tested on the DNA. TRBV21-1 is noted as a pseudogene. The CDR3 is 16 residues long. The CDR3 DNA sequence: TGTGCCAGCAGCGCCTCCTCGGCGCAGACTAATTCACCCCTCCACTTT. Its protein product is CASSASSAQTNSPLHF.

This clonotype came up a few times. The CDR3 here is CASSPAPPGYTEAFF. The CDR3 bases are TGTGCCAGCTCACCAGCTCCGCCAGGGTACACTGAAGCTTTCTTT. The chain links TRBV18 to TRBJ1-1; D is possibly TRBD1 (5 bases). The CDR3 is made up of 15 amino acids. The ends were cut back, 2 bases at V and 3 bases at J, with 13 bases in the middle. CDR1 and CDR2 from the germline V gene are KGHSH and LQKENI.

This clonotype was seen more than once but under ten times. This CDR3 is CSARDTGTANTEAFF. Here the CDR3 DNA reads TGCAGTGCTAGAGATACCGGGACGGCGAACACTGAAGCTTTCTTT. This sequence joins TRBV20-1 and TRBJ1-1; TRBD1 might be the D (5 bases). The germline CDR1 and CDR2 sequences are DFQATT and SNEGSKA (reference sequence). The CDR3 is 15 residues long. With 0 bases removed from V and 1 base from J, the gap between germline ends came to 12 bases.

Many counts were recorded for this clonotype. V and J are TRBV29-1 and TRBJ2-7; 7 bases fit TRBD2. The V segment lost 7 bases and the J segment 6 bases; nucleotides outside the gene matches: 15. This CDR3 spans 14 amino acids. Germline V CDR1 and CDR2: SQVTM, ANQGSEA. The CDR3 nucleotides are TGCAGCGCCGGGACTACCCTCGGGTCGGGCGAGCAGTACTTC. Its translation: CSAGTTLGSGEQYF.

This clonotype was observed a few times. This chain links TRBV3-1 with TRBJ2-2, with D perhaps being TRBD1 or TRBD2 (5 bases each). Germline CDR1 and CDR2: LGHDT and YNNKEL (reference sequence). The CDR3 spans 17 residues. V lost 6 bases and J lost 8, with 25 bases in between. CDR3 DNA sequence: TGTGCCAGCAGGCTAACCGGGACCCGCCGTGTCGGGGGGGAGCTGTTTTTT. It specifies CASRLTGTRRVGGELFF.